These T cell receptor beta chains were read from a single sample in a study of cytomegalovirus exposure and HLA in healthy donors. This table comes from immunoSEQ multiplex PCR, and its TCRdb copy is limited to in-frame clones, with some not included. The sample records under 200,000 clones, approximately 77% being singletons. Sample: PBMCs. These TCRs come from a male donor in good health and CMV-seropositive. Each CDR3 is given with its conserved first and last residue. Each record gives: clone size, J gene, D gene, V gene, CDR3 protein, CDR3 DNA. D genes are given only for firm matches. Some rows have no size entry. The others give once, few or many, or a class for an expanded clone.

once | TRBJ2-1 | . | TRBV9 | CASSVGDYEQFF | TGTGCCAGCAGCGTAGGAGACTATGAGCAGTTCTTC
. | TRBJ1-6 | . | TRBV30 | CAWGPNNSPLHF | TGTGCCTGGGGGCCTAATAATTCACCCCTCCACTTT
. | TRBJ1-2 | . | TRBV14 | CASSPQDGEDYGYTF | TGTGCCAGCAGCCCTCAGGACGGGGAGGACTATGGCTACACCTTC
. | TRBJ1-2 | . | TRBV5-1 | CASSLSSGANYGYTF | TGCGCCAGCAGCTTGTCATCCGGAGCTAACTATGGCTACACCTTC
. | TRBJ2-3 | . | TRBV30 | CAWSVGGLSTDTQYF | TGTGCCTGGAGTGTAGGGGGTTTGAGCACAGATACGCAGTATTTT
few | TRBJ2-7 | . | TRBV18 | CASSPPPLGLEQYF | TGTGCCAGCTCACCACCCCCTTTGGGGCTCGAGCAGTACTTC
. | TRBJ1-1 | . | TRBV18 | CASSPMRRGREIEAFF | TGTGCCAGCTCACCAATGCGGCGGGGCAGAGAAATCGAAGCTTTCTTT
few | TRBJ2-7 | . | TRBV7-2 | CASSQGVGEQYF | TGTGCCAGCAGCCAGGGTGTTGGCGAGCAGTACTTC
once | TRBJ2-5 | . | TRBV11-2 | CASSLTSYIGRSQETQYF | TGTGCCAGCAGCCTCACTAGCTATATAGGTAGGAGTCAAGAGACCCAGTACTTC
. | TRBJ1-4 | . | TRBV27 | CASSSYRDADEKLFF | TGTGCCAGCAGTTCTTACAGGGATGCGGATGAAAAACTGTTTTTT
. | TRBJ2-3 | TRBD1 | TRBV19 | CASSPGQGLDTQYF | TGTGCCAGTAGCCCGGGACAGGGATTGGATACGCAGTATTTT
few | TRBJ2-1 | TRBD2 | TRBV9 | CASSEGLAGGGEQFF | TGTGCCAGCAGCGAAGGGCTAGCGGGGGGTGGTGAGCAGTTCTTC
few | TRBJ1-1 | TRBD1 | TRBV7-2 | CASSGRDRGSTEAFF | TGTGCCAGCAGCGGCCGGGACAGGGGAAGTACTGAAGCTTTCTTT
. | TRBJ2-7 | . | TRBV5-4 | CASSLAGGEQYF | TGTGCCAGCAGCTTGGCCGGTGGCGAGCAGTACTTC
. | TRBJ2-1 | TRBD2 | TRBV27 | CASSTLAGGYNEQFF | TGTGCCAGCAGTACACTAGCGGGGGGGTACAATGAGCAGTTCTTC
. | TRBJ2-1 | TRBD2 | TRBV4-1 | CASSQDSAGVMTAEQFF | TGCGCCAGCAGCCAAGATTCCGCGGGGGTGATGACGGCTGAGCAGTTCTTC
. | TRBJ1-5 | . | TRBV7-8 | CASSLLGGFSNQPQHF | TGTGCCAGCAGCTTATTGGGAGGGTTTAGCAATCAGCCCCAGCATTTT